This T cell receptor beta chain was sequenced during a study of human T cells and chemical hapten exposure. The wider study: The scalp of each patient received a weekly diphenylcyclopropenone dose for the full approximately 22-week study. Per-sample TCR yield variability stemmed mainly from small pooled library volume differences.

TCRdb fed the RACE reads into MiXCR, producing one record per CDR3 protein. The table includes roughly 150,000 distinct CDR3 sequences, about 10% detected once. V was shortened by 0 bases and J by 3 bases, with 7 bases between the two germline ends. CDR1 is SGHDT and CDR2 is YYEEEE in the germline V gene. CDR3 length equals 14 residues. Time point in this sample: patch test 2, 6 weeks after DPC sensitization. The treatment: therapeutic diphenylcyclopropenone sensitization with weekly scalp DPC. This clonotype has ten or more counts. The chain employs TRBV5-6 and TRBJ1-5, with D possibly TRBD1 on 6 matching bases. This TCR was recovered from a woman between 50 and 59 years old with alopecia areata. Some clones in this sample may be carry-over from other donors' samples. The starting material was whole blood, obtained in connection with sensitization to the hapten diphenylcyclopropenone (DPC). CDR3 in DNA: TGTGCCAGCAGCTTGGGACAGGTCAATCAGCCCCAGCATTTT. Protein product: CASSLGQVNQPQHF.